The rows below give T cell receptor beta chains drawn from one sample of a study of cytomegalovirus exposure and HLA in healthy donors. The method was immunoSEQ multiplex PCR; TCRdb's version includes in-frame clones alone and lacks a portion of them. The sample holds a few hundred thousand clones, approximately 80% seen once. Source material: PBMCs. The receptors originated from a woman aged 25-40 years in good health and CMV-seropositive. The CDR3 runs from the conserved cysteine through the conserved F or W. A D gene is named only where the DNA matches it firmly. For some rows the clone size is stated as once, few or many, or as a class when expanded; others skip it.

cdr3_length d_call j_call clone_size v_call cdr3_aa cdr3_nt
14 . TRBJ1-2 . TRBV25-1 CASSEFLLNYGYTF TGTGCCAGCAGTGAATTTTTGTTAAACTATGGCTACACCTTC
14 . TRBJ2-7 . TRBV6-1 CASSHTGIDYEQYF TGTGCCAGCAGCCATACAGGGATAGACTACGAGCAGTACTTC
15 TRBD1 TRBJ2-7 . TRBV5-1 CASSSWTGGSGEQYF TGCGCCAGCAGCTCGTGGACAGGGGGGTCGGGCGAGCAGTACTTC
14 TRBD1 TRBJ2-4 . TRBV2 CASEGTGGKNIQYF TGTGCCAGCGAGGGGACAGGGGGCAAAAACATTCAGTACTTC
14 TRBD2 TRBJ2-3 . TRBV9 CASRGGGSTDTQYF TGTGCCAGCAGGGGCGGGGGGAGCACAGATACGCAGTATTTT
12 . TRBJ1-2 . TRBV5-4 CASSLLGYGYTF TGTGCCAGCAGCTTGCTTGGGTATGGCTACACCTTC
15 TRBD1 TRBJ1-1 . TRBV9 CASSLWDRGMTEAFF TGTGCCAGCAGCCTATGGGACAGGGGTATGACTGAAGCTTTCTTT
14 . TRBJ2-5 . TRBV7-2 CASSLTGVQETQYF TGTGCCAGCAGCTTAACCGGGGTCCAAGAGACCCAGTACTTC
15 . TRBJ2-7 . TRBV9 CASSVAGGPTYEQYF TGTGCCAGCAGCGTAGCGGGCGGACCCACCTACGAGCAGTACTTC
14 . TRBJ2-2 . TRBV5-1 CASSVSGFTGELFF TGCGCCAGCAGCGTTAGCGGTTTCACCGGGGAGCTGTTTTTT
12 . TRBJ1-1 . TRBV7-8 CASAPGDTEAFF TGTGCCAGCGCCCCGGGGGACACTGAAGCTTTCTTT
15 . TRBJ1-5 once TRBV6-1 CASRRELTSNQPQHF TGTGCCAGCAGGAGGGAGCTGACAAGCAATCAGCCCCAGCATTTT
13 . TRBJ1-5 . TRBV30 CAWTRGPNQPQHF TGTGCCTGGACGCGGGGCCCAAACCAGCCCCAGCATTTT
13 . TRBJ1-1 . TRBV27 CASSTLPVGGAFF TGTGCCAGCAGCACTCTTCCGGTCGGGGGGGCTTTCTTT
16 TRBD1 TRBJ1-1 . TRBV19 CASRRDRGQKNTEAFF TGTGCCAGTAGGCGGGACAGGGGGCAAAAGAACACTGAAGCTTTCTTT
10 . TRBJ1-1 . TRBV30 CAWNRGEAFF TGTGCCTGGAACCGCGGGGAAGCTTTCTTT